The 6 T cell receptor beta chains below were found in one sample sequenced in a study of shared clonotypes between healthy human individuals. Assay used: immunoSEQ multiplex PCR; TCRdb lists only in-frame clones, some missing. Among about 2 million clones listed, roughly 94% were seen once. Source material: naive CD4+ T cells sorted from blood. The subset: CD45RA+ positively selected. All receptors derive from a man between 18 and 35 years old in good health.

This clone was observed once. The sample carries other DNA sequences with the same CDR3. This chain joins TRBV5-1 and TRBJ1-1; D perhaps matches TRBD1 (5 bases). Deletions cut 0 bases from V and 0 bases from J, with 9 bases between. Germline lookup yields CDR1 SGHRS and CDR2 YFSETQ. The length of the CDR3 is 15 residues. CDR3 protein: CASSLGGLMNTEAFF. The CDR3 DNA reads TGCGCCAGCAGCTTGGGGGGACTAATGAACACTGAAGCTTTCTTT.

This clone turned up a few times. The rearrangement uses TRBV27 and TRBJ2-2, with 9 nucleotides matching TRBD1. Germline V gives CDR1 MNHEY, CDR2 SMNVEV (reference sequence). The CDR3 sequence is 16 residues long. The J segment lost 5 bases and the V segment lost 3 bases, leaving 7 bases of the junction unmatched. CDR3 protein: CASSFWDRVDTGELFF. The CDR3 DNA is TGTGCCAGCAGTTTCTGGGACAGGGTGGATACCGGGGAGCTGTTTTTT.

The chain joins TRBV6-1 to TRBJ1-5; D possibly corresponds to TRBD1 (6 bases). V shed 7 bases and J shed 2 bases, with 15 bases lying between them. The CDR3 runs to 15 residues. Germline V CDR1 and CDR2: MNHNS, SASEGT. The CDR3, as DNA: TGTGCCAGCACCGAGGGGACATTTGGCAATCAGCCCCAGCATTTT. It translates to CASTEGTFGNQPQHF.

The DNA of the CDR3 is TGTGCCAGCAGTGAACTTAGCCTTTTCCCAGATACGCAGTATTTT. It translates to CASSELSLFPDTQYF. The rearrangement joins TRBV6-1 to TRBJ2-3; D unresolved. CDR3 length equals 15 residues. Trimming pared 2 bases from V and 4 bases from J, leaving 13 bases between. Germline-derived CDR1 and CDR2 are MNHNS and SASEGT.

The rearrangement uses TRBV7-3 and TRBJ2-1; TRBD2 agrees at 12 bases. The CDR3 loop spans 15 amino acids. The V gene end was trimmed by 2 bases and the J gene end by 7 bases; junction bases not matched to a gene: 3. Germline loops: CDR1 SGHTA, CDR2 FQGTGA. Here the CDR3 reads CASSLGLAGTNEQFF. The CDR3, as DNA: TGTGCCAGCAGCTTAGGACTAGCGGGGACTAATGAGCAGTTCTTC.

Worth noting for this clone: This specimen includes other DNA sequences encoding the same CDR3. For the CDR3, the DNA is TGCGCCAGCAGCTTGGGAGCGGGGGACTACGAGCAGTACTTC. As protein: CASSLGAGDYEQYF. J is TRBJ2-7 and V is TRBV5-1; 8 positions match TRBD2. The J segment lost 3 bases and the V segment lost 0 bases, leaving 2 bases of the junction unmatched. Looked up from germline, CDR1 is SGHRS and CDR2 is YFSETQ. The CDR3 contains 14 residues.